The 15 T cell receptor beta chains below all came from one sample that was sequenced in a study of PD-L1 blockade in urothelial cancer. Produced via immunoSEQ multiplex PCR; TCRdb's table is partial and in-frame only. The sample carries about 29,000 clones, approximately 89% recorded once. The specimen was PBMCs, collected around atezolizumab (anti-PD-L1) treatment. These receptor sequences come from a man in his fifties or sixties with urothelial cancer.

The chain recombines TRBV20-1 with TRBJ1-2, with a possible D match to TRBD1 (5 bases). Germline-derived CDR1 and CDR2 are DFQATT and SNEGSKA (reference sequence). The CDR3 runs 11 residues. V lost 5 bases to trimming and J lost 7 bases, with 11 bases between them. CDR3 bases: TGCAGTGCTTGGACAATGGGTGGCTACACCTTC. Protein sequence: CSAWTMGGYTF.

This clone was recorded once. The rearrangement joins TRBV2 to TRBJ2-3, with a tentative D call TRBD2 (6 bases). The germline V and J ends were trimmed by 5 bases and 2 bases, with 32 bases remaining between them. CDR3 length: 21 amino acids. Germline V gene data show CDR1 as SNHLY and CDR2 as FYNNEI. This CDR3 is CASSSLPPSRSRGWYTDTQYF. CDR3 DNA sequence: TGTGCCAGCAGTTCCTTACCCCCTAGTCGGTCCCGGGGGTGGTACACAGATACGCAGTATTTT. Combining the CDR3 with reference TRBV2 and TRBJ2-3 gives the whole variable domain EPEVTQTPSHQVTQMGQEVILRCVPISNHLYFYWYRQILGQKVEFLVSFYNNEISEKSEIFDDQFSVERPDGSNFTLKIRSTKLEDSAMYFCASSSLPPSRSRGWYTDTQYFGPGTRLTVL.

The chain has TRBV19 and TRBJ1-5, with TRBD1 identical over 8 bases. V lost 11 bases and J lost 4; bases outside the gene matches: 7. Looked up from germline, CDR1 is LNHDA and CDR2 is SQIVND (reference sequence). CDR3 length: 13 residues. The chain's CDR3 is CAVRDRTNQPQHF. For the CDR3, the DNA is TGTGCCGTACGGGACAGGACAAATCAGCCCCAGCATTTT.

A word on this clone: Other DNA sequences from this sample encode an identical CDR3 as well. The V call is TRBV5-6, the J call TRBJ2-7, with D perhaps TRBD2 (6 bases). The ends were cut back, 5 bases at V and 6 bases at J, with 21 bases in the middle. The germline CDR1 and CDR2 sequences are SGHDT and YYEEEE. The CDR3 has 15 amino acids. CDR3 sequence reads: CASSLLAQSRAEQYF. The CDR3 DNA is TGTGCCAGCAGTTTACTAGCCCAGTCAAGAGCCGAGCAGTACTTC.

The chain employs TRBV7-9 and TRBJ1-1; D is possibly TRBD1 (5 bases). The CDR3 loop spans 12 amino acids. The germline V and J ends were trimmed by 8 bases and 1 base, with 8 bases remaining between them. From germline, CDR1 is SEHNR and CDR2 FQNEAQ (reference sequence). CDR3 loop: CASSDRNTEAFF. The DNA for the CDR3 is TGTGCCAGCTCTGACAGGAACACTGAAGCTTTCTTT.

The chain couples TRBV19 to TRBJ1-4; 7 nucleotides align to TRBD1. The germline gives CDR1 LNHDA, CDR2 SQIVND (reference sequence). Losses at the gene ends were 4 bases for V and 3 bases for J; bases not matched to a gene: 8. There are 16 residues in the CDR3. The CDR3 region has the DNA TGTGCCAGTAGTACGAACCCGGGACAGTCTAATGAAAAACTGTTTTTT. It encodes CASSTNPGQSNEKLFF.

The V gene is TRBV18, the J gene TRBJ1-1, with D unclear. The germline CDR1 and CDR2 sequences are KGHSH and LQKENI. Trimming pared 5 bases from V and 1 base from J, leaving 8 bases between. The CDR3 is made up of 13 amino acids. In DNA, the CDR3 is TGTGCCAGCTCAGCGAACGGGAACACTGAAGCTTTCTTT. This translates into CASSANGNTEAFF.

The rearrangement uses TRBV7-9 and TRBJ2-7; D ambiguous. Between the trimmed V and J ends, which lost 4 bases and 0 bases, there was a span of 4 bases. This CDR3 is built from 12 residues. Germline CDR1 is SEHNR and CDR2 is FQNEAQ (reference sequence). Written as DNA, the CDR3 is TGTGCCAGCAGCTCCATCTCCTACGAGCAGTACTTC. It yields the protein CASSSISYEQYF.

The chain uses TRBV7-3 and TRBJ2-2, with 8 bases fitting TRBD1. V was pared by 2 bases and J by 7 bases, with 9 bases of the junction left unmatched. CDR3 length equals 16 residues. Germline V gives CDR1 SGHTA, CDR2 FQGTGA. The CDR3 region has the DNA TGTGCCAGCAGCTTATCATCCAGGGGGCGGGGCGGGGAGCTGTTTTTT. Translated, it gives CASSLSSRGRGGELFF.

The chain carries TRBV11-3 and TRBJ2-7, with D perhaps TRBD1 (6 bases). Germline V gene lookup returns CDR1 SGHNT and CDR2 YENEEA. This CDR3 is built from 18 residues. V was shortened by 2 bases and J by 0 bases, with 20 bases between the two germline ends. The CDR3 loop is CASSLSRVEGDSSYEQYF. The CDR3 region has the DNA TGTGCCAGCAGCTTAAGCAGGGTAGAGGGGGATAGCTCCTACGAGCAGTACTTC.

This clone was seen a handful of times. The chain uses TRBV19 and TRBJ2-3, with D possibly TRBD1 on 5 matching bases. Germline-derived CDR1 and CDR2 are LNHDA and SQIVND (reference sequence). V lost 1 base and J lost 0, with 8 bases in between. There are 15 residues in the CDR3. Written as DNA, the CDR3 is TGTGCCAGTAGTATAGCCAGGGCTAGCACAGATACGCAGTATTTT. It is translated as CASSIARASTDTQYF.

The chain combines TRBV19 with TRBJ2-6; 9 positions agree with TRBD1. V was pared by 5 bases and J by 0 bases, with 11 bases of the junction left unmatched. The CDR3 sequence is 19 residues long. In germline, CDR1 is LNHDA, CDR2 SQIVND (reference sequence). CDR3 in DNA: TGTGCCAGTAGTCCCTGGACAGGGGCCGTCTCCTCTGGGGCCAACGTCCTGACTTTC. It yields the protein CASSPWTGAVSSGANVLTF.

This clone is deemed medium-sized. The rearrangement uses TRBV28 and TRBJ2-7; 10 nucleotides match TRBD2. The CDR3 is made up of 17 amino acids. Per the germline V gene, CDR1 is MDHEN and CDR2 is SYDVKM. The ends lost 8 bases at V and 3 bases at J; junction bases unmatched: 16. The DNA for the CDR3 is TGTGCCAGCGCAAACACGCGGGAGGGACTAGCGCTCTACGAGCAGTACTTC. Translation gives CASANTREGLALYEQYF.

The rearrangement uses TRBV30 and TRBJ1-5; 9 bases map to TRBD1. CDR1 GTSNPN and CDR2 SVGIG come from the germline V gene (reference sequence). With V trimmed by 1 base and J by 6 bases, 4 bases remained unmatched. The CDR3 has 14 amino acids. Here the CDR3 DNA reads TGTGCCTGGAGTGGACAGGGGGGGGGTCAGCCCCAGCATTTT. Its translation is CAWSGQGGGQPQHF.

V is TRBV5-1 and J is TRBJ1-2; 8 bases match TRBD1. V was clipped by 2 bases and J by 4 bases; unmatched bases: 4. This CDR3 spans 14 amino acids. CDR1 and CDR2 from the germline V gene are SGHRS and YFSETQ. The DNA of the CDR3 is TGCGCCAGCAGCTTAGGACAGGGAACCTATGGCTACACCTTC. This codes for CASSLGQGTYGYTF.